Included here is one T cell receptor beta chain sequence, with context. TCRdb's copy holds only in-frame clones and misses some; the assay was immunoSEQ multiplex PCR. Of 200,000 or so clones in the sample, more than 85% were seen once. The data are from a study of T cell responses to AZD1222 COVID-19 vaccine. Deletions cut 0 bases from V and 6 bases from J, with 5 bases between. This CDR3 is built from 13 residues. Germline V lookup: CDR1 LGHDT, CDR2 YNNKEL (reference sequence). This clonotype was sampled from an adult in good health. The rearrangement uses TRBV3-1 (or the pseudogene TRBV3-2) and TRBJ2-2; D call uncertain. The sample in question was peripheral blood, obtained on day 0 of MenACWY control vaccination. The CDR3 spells CASSQDRPGELFF. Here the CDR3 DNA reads TGTGCCAGCAGCCAAGACCGGCCCGGGGAGCTGTTTTTT.